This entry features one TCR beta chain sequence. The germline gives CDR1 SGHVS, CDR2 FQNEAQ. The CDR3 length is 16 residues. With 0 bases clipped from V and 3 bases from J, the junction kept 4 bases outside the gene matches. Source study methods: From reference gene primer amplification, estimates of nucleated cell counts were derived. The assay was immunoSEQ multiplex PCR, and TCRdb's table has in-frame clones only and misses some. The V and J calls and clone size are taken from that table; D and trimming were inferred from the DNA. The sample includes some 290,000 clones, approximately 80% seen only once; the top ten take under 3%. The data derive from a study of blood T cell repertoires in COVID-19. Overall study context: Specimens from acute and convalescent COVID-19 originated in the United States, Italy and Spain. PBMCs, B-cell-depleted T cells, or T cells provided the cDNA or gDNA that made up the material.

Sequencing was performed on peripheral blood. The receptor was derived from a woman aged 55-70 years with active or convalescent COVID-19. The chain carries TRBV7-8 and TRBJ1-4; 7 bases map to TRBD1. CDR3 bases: TGTGCCAGCAGCTTAGCGGTTGGGACAGCTAATGAAAAACTGTTTTTT. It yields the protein CASSLAVGTANEKLFF.